One TCR beta chain is described in this entry. Original data processing: Reference gene primers were amplified, and this amplification served to estimate nucleated cell counts. Method: immunoSEQ multiplex PCR; TCRdb's copy keeps in-frame clones and lacks some. The D gene and trimming were derived from the DNA, and the V and J assignments and clone size from that table. The sample has roughly 120,000 clones, 87% seen once. This sample is part of a study of blood T cell repertoires in COVID-19. Study as a whole: Whether acute or convalescent, the COVID-19 samples came from the United States, Italy and Spain. PBMCs, B-cell-depleted T cells, or T cells provided the cDNA or gDNA that made up the material.

The V and J ends lost 0 bases and 2 bases respectively, with 8 bases between them. The CDR3 totals 14 residues. The germline V gene encodes CDR1 LGHNA and CDR2 YNFKEQ. The sample was peripheral blood. The receptor was isolated from a human donor in a cohort sampled during active COVID-19. The chain links TRBV4-2 to TRBJ2-7; possibly TRBD1 for D (5 bases). The CDR3 loop reads CASSQDQGTYEQYF. CDR3 sequence (DNA): TGTGCCAGCAGCCAAGATCAGGGCACCTACGAGCAGTACTTC.